This TCR beta chain was profiled in a study of blood T cell repertoires in COVID-19. About the study: Sites across the United States, Italy and Spain contributed samples from acute and convalescent COVID-19. Sample material is recorded as cDNA or gDNA derived from T cells, B-cell-depleted T cells, or PBMCs.

Original processing methods: Reference gene primer amplification in the assay estimated nucleated cell counts. The data were produced by immunoSEQ multiplex PCR, yet TCRdb's version contains in-frame clones alone and is incomplete. Clonal size and the V and J genes are those of that table, whereas D and trimming came from the DNA. The table lists around 100,000 clones, approximately 86% of them singletons, with over 1.5% in the top ten. The J segment lost 5 bases and the V segment lost 0 bases, leaving 3 bases of the junction unmatched. The CDR3 covers 14 residues. Germline V gene data show CDR1 as SGHNT and CDR2 as YYREEE (reference sequence).

Sequenced material: peripheral blood. The chain employs TRBV5-4 and TRBJ1-1; 8 bases fit TRBD1. The sequence was collected from an elderly man with acute or convalescent COVID-19. CDR3 protein: CASSLGQGATEAFF. CDR3 in DNA: TGTGCCAGCAGCTTGGGGCAGGGGGCGACTGAAGCTTTCTTT.